This T cell receptor beta chain was sequenced in a study of blood T cell repertoires in COVID-19. About the study: Donors in the United States, Italy and Spain gave samples during acute or convalescent COVID-19. Sample material is recorded as cDNA or gDNA derived from T cells, B-cell-depleted T cells, or PBMCs.

V was shortened by 7 bases and J by 4 bases, with 16 bases between the two germline ends. Germline V gene data show CDR1 as MNHEY and CDR2 as SVGAGI. CDR3 size: 14 residues. How the authors handled the data: Estimation of nucleated cell counts was performed using reference gene primer amplification. Repertoires were generated with immunoSEQ multiplex PCR, while TCRdb's copy carries only in-frame clones and drops some. V and J calls and clone size follow that table, whereas D and trimming were derived from the DNA. The data show roughly 140,000 clones, with just under 90% seen just once and 8% to 13% held by the top ten.

The clonotype comes from a woman aged 80 or older with acute or convalescent COVID-19. Sequencing was performed on peripheral blood. The chain combines TRBV6-5 with TRBJ1-1; maybe TRBD1 (6 bases). This CDR3 reads CASNHREGGTEAFF. In DNA form, the CDR3 reads TGTGCCAGCAATCACAGGGAGGGAGGCACTGAAGCTTTCTTT.